This note documents a single T cell receptor beta chain sequence. Its specificity is unknown. J gave up 8 bases and V 2 bases, and 4 bases lay outside the gene matches. Germline V CDR1 and CDR2: MNHEY, SVGAGI. This CDR3 comprises 15 residues. The entry originates in a study of PD-1 blockade in classical Hodgkin lymphoma. Stated time point: cycle 4 day 1 (C4D1), after 6 weeks of nivolumab. Relapses following autologous stem cell transplantation were seen in all patients, with brentuximab vedotin exposure varying. Sequenced by immunoSEQ multiplex PCR; TCRdb stores in-frame clones only, minus some. The sample includes more than 90,000 clones, roughly 78% of them seen just once. Overall study results and limits: Newly diagnosed patients were said to have less baseline TCR diversity than healthy donors did.

The genes are TRBV6-5 and TRBJ2-1, with TRBD2 identical over 12 bases. The sequence came from a human donor with classical Hodgkin lymphoma. The sample was peripheral blood mononuclear cells (PBMCs), taken before the fourth cycle of nivolumab. CDR3 sequence reads: CASSYGLAGIDEQFF. Written as DNA, the CDR3 is TGTGCCAGCAGTTACGGACTAGCGGGAATCGATGAGCAGTTCTTC.